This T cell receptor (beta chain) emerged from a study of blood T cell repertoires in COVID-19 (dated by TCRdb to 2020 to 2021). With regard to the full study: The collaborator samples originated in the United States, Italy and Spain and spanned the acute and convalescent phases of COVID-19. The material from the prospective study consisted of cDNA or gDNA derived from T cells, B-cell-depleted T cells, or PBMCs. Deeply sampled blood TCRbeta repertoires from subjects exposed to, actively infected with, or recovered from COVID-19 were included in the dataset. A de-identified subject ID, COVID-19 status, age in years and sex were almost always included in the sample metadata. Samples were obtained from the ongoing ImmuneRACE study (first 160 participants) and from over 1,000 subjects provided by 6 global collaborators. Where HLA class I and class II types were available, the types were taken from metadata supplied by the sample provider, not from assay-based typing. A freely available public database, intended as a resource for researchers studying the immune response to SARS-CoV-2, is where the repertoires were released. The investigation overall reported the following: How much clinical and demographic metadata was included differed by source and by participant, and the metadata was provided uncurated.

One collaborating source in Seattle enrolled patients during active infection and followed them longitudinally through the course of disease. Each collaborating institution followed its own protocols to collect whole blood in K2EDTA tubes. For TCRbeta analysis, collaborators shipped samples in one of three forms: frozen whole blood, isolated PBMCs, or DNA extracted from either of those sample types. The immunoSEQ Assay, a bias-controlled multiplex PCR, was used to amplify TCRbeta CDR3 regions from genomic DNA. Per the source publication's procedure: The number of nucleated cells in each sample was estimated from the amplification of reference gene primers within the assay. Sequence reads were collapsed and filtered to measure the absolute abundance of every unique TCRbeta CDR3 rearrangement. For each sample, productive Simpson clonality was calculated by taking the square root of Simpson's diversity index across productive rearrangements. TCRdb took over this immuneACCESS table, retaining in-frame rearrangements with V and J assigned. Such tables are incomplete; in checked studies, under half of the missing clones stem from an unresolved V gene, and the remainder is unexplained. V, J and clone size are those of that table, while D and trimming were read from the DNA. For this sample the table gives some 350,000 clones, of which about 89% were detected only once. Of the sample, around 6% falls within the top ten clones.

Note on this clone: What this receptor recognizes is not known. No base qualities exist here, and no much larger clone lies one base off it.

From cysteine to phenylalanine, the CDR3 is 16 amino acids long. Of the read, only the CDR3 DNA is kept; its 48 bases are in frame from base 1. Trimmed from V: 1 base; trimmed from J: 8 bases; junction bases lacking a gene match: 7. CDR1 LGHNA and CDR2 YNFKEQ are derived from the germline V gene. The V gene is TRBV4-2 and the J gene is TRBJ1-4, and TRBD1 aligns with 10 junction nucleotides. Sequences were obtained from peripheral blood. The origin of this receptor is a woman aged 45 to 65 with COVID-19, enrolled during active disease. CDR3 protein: CASSQVGTGVREKLFF. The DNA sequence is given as TGTGCCAGCAGCCAAGTTGGGACAGGGGTAAGGGAAAAACTGTTTTTT.